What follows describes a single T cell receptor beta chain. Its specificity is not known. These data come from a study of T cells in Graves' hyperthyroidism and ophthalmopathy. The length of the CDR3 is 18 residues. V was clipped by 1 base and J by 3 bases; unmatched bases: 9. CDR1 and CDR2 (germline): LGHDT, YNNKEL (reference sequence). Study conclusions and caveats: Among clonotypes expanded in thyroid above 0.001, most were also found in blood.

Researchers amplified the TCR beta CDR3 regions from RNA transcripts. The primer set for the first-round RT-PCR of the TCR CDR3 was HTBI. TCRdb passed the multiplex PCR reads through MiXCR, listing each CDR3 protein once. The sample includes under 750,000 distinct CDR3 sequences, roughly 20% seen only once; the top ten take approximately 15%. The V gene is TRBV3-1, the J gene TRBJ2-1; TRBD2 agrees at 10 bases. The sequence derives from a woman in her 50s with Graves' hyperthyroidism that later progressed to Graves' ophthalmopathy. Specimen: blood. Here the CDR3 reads CASSQVLAGALGYNEQFF. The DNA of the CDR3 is TGTGCCAGCAGCCAAGTTCTAGCGGGGGCCCTGGGCTACAATGAGCAGTTCTTC.